The rows below give T cell receptor beta chains drawn from one sample of a study of Graves' ophthalmopathy and Graves' hyperthyroidism. MiXCR, applied by TCRdb to the multiplex PCR reads, yields one record per CDR3 protein. The sample holds roughly 1.1 million distinct CDR3 sequences, approximately 35% seen once. Sample: peripheral blood or thyroid tissue (not recorded which). These receptors all stem from an adult man with Graves' hyperthyroidism. Each CDR3 is given with its conserved first and last residue. Each record gives: clone size, V gene, J gene, D gene, CDR3 length, CDR3 DNA, CDR3 protein. The D gene is left open where the match is weak. Clone size appears in some rows only: once, few, many, or a class for an expanded clone.

>NA|TRBV7-8|TRBJ2-7|NA|14
TGTGCCAGCAGCTTAGAGGGCCCCGCGGGGGAGCAGTACTTC
CASSLEGPAGEQYF
>NA|TRBV6-5|TRBJ1-6|NA|14
TGTGCCAGCAGTTACGTAACAGCGAATTCACCCCTCCACTTT
CASSYVTANSPLHF
>NA|TRBV4-1|TRBJ2-5|NA|14
TGCGCCAGCAGCCAATACCAGGCACAAGAGACCCAGTACTTC
CASSQYQAQETQYF
>many|TRBV19|TRBJ1-1|NA|15
TGTGCCAGTAGTAGGCCAGGCGAACGGAACACTGAAGCTTTCTTT
CASSRPGERNTEAFF
>many|TRBV7-9|TRBJ2-6|NA|17
TGTGCCAGCAGCTTAGGTGGGACCCTCTCTGGGGCCAACGTCCTGACTTTC
CASSLGGTLSGANVLTF
>NA|TRBV9|TRBJ1-2|NA|14
TGTGCCAGCAGCCAAGACAGGACCGACTATGGCTACACCTTC
CASSQDRTDYGYTF
>NA|TRBV20-1|TRBJ1-6|TRBD1|13
TGCAGTGCTGCCGGACAGGTTAATTCACCCCTCCACTTT
CSAAGQVNSPLHF
>NA|TRBV6-5|TRBJ1-3|NA|15
TGTGCCAGCAGTTACTCGGGTAGCTCTGGAAACACCATATATTTT
CASSYSGSSGNTIYF
>NA|TRBV20-1|TRBJ1-5|NA|14
TGCAGTGCTAGAGGTCTCCTTAGCAATCAGCCCCAGCATTTT
CSARGLLSNQPQHF
>once|TRBV29-1|TRBJ2-6|NA|14
TGCAGTGCTAGACGGTGGGAGGGGGCCAACGTCCTGACTTTC
CSARRWEGANVLTF
>NA|TRBV5-1|TRBJ2-5|TRBD1|16
TGTGCCAGCAGCTCCCAGGACAGGGGGTACCAAGAGACCCAGTACTTC
CASSSQDRGYQETQYF
>many|TRBV10-3|TRBJ1-2|NA|13
TGTGCCATCAGTGAGTCCGCTCATGATGGCTACACCTTC
CAISESAHDGYTF
>NA|TRBV20-1|TRBJ1-6|NA|16
TGCAGTGCTAGTGGGGGGGTCGGGACCTATAATTCACCCCTCCACTTT
CSASGGVGTYNSPLHF
>NA|TRBV19|TRBJ2-2|TRBD2|18
TGTGCCAGTAGTATGCCCCCTGGGCGGGGGGTGAACACCGGGGAGCTGGTTTTT
CASSMPPGRGVNTGELVF
>once|TRBV3-1|TRBJ2-7|NA|15
TGTGCCAGCAGCCAAGATCCGGGGGACTCCTACGAGCAGTACTTC
CASSQDPGDSYEQYF
>many|TRBV11-2|TRBJ1-6|NA|13
TGTGCCAGCAGCTTAACCAGGAATTCACCCCTCCACTTT
CASSLTRNSPLHF
>NA|TRBV12-3/TRBV12-4|TRBJ1-2|NA|14
TGTGCCAGCAGTTTAGGGGGGCCCTCGGAGGGCGACACCTTC
CASSLGGPSEGDTF
>few|TRBV4-1|TRBJ1-1|NA|13
TGCGCCAGCAGCCAAGATGTATACCCTGAAGCTTTCTTT
CASSQDVYPEAFF
>NA|TRBV29-1|TRBJ2-2|NA|14
TGCAGCTACCGCTCCCCGGGGGAAGGAGGGGAGCTGTTTTTT
CSYRSPGEGGELFF
>many|TRBV4-3|TRBJ1-6|NA|15
TGCGCCAGCAGCCTACTACGAGCAGGGGATTCACCCCTCCACTTT
CASSLLRAGDSPLHF
>NA|TRBV25-1|TRBJ2-5|NA|12
TGTGCTAGAGCATTAGGTGGAGAGACCCAGTACTTC
CARALGGETQYF
>NA|TRBV7-2|TRBJ2-7|TRBD2|17
TGTGCCAGCAGCTCGGGACTAGCGGGAGGGCCTGTTTACGAGCAGTACTTC
CASSSGLAGGPVYEQYF
>NA|TRBV20-1|TRBJ1-5|NA|13
TGCAGTGCTGGGGGGGATAGCAATCAGCCCCAGCATTTT
CSAGGDSNQPQHF
>many|TRBV15|TRBJ1-1|NA|12
TGTGCCACCAGCAGAGAATCGGGGCGAGCTTTCTTT
CATSRESGRAFF
>NA|TRBV2|TRBJ2-7|NA|13
TGTGCCAGCAGTGTGACATCCGCCTACGAGCAGTACTTC
CASSVTSAYEQYF
>once|TRBV2|TRBJ1-5|TRBD1|18
TGTGCCAGCAGTGAAAACCGGGACAGGGGTTTCGTAGATCAGCCCCAGCATTTT
CASSENRDRGFVDQPQHF
>NA|TRBV12-3/TRBV12-4|TRBJ1-4|NA|14
TGTGCCAGCAGTTTCCTGGCCCGAATTGAAAAACTGTTTTTT
CASSFLARIEKLFF
>many|TRBV29-1|TRBJ2-7|NA|12
TGCAGCGTTAAAGACGGACCCTACGAGCAGTACTTC
CSVKDGPYEQYF
>many|TRBV7-9|TRBJ1-2|NA|15
TGTGCCAGCAGCTTAGGGACCCCCGCGGGGTATGGCTACACCTTC
CASSLGTPAGYGYTF
>NA|TRBV12-3/TRBV12-4|TRBJ1-3|TRBD1|16
TGTGCCAGCACCGGGGACAGGGCGTCCTCTGGAAACACCATATATTTT
CASTGDRASSGNTIYF